Listed here are 9 T cell receptor beta chains from one sample, sequenced in a study of blood T cell repertoires in COVID-19. Repertoires were generated with immunoSEQ multiplex PCR, while TCRdb's copy carries only in-frame clones and drops some. The sample records more than 150,000 clones, roughly 84% being singletons. The sequencing sample was made of peripheral blood. These receptors were collected from a woman aged 45-60 years with acute or convalescent COVID-19.

This chain joins TRBV19 and TRBJ2-7; possible D gene TRBD2, 6 bases. The CDR3 consists of 13 residues. Trimming removed 4 bases at V and 3 bases at J, with 10 bases between. CDR1 and CDR2 from the germline V gene are LNHDA and SQIVND (reference sequence). The CDR3 here is CASSNAGLYEQYF. The CDR3 DNA follows: TGTGCCAGTAGTAATGCGGGACTCTACGAGCAGTACTTC. The variable domain in full, completed from reference TRBV19 and TRBJ2-7, reads DGGITQSPKYLFRKEGQNVTLSCEQNLNHDAMYWYRQDPGQGLRLIYYSQIVNDFQKGDIAEGYSVSREKKESFPLTVTSAQKNPTAFYLCASSNAGLYEQYFGPGTRLTVT.

DNA of the CDR3: TGTGCCAGCAGTTACTCGTTAGTCCCCTACGAGCAGTACTTC. Translating gives CASSYSLVPYEQYF. The J gene is TRBJ2-7, the V gene TRBV6-5, with D hard to call. CDR1 is MNHEY, CDR2 SVGAGI, per germline. V lost 0 bases and J 2 bases, leaving 8 bases between the germline ends. The CDR3 is made up of 14 amino acids.

The chain uses TRBV5-1 and TRBJ1-6; 7 bases align to TRBD1. This CDR3 has 19 amino acids. Germline loops: CDR1 SGHRS, CDR2 YFSETQ. V dropped 0 bases and J dropped 4; count of bases not matched to a gene: 13. This chain's CDR3 is CASSLVRVQGESYNSPLHF. The CDR3 DNA reads TGCGCCAGCAGCTTGGTTAGGGTGCAGGGGGAATCTTATAATTCACCCCTCCACTTT.

The chain links TRBV28 to TRBJ2-1; TRBD2 matches at 12 bases. CDR1 and CDR2 from the germline V gene are MDHEN and SYDVKM. The trim removed 6 bases at V and 15 bases at J, leaving 6 bases unmatched. The CDR3 consists of 12 residues. The DNA of the CDR3 is TGTGCCAGCAGACTAGCGGGGGGATTTGGGTTCTTC. It specifies CASRLAGGFGFF.

The chain couples TRBV6-5 to TRBJ2-7, with TRBD1 identical over 9 bases. The CDR3 is 15 amino acids. With V trimmed by 3 bases and J by 4 bases, 7 bases remained unmatched. Germline V CDR1 and CDR2: MNHEY, SVGAGI. The CDR3 bases are TGTGCCAGCAGTTATTCCGGGACAGGGCAGTACGAGCAGTACTTC. This encodes CASSYSGTGQYEQYF.

This chain connects TRBV19 to TRBJ1-5; TRBD1 is a possible D gene (6 bases). Germline CDR1 is LNHDA and CDR2 is SQIVND (reference sequence). The V end was cut by 3 bases, the J end by 4 bases, with 13 bases between. The CDR3 loop spans 15 amino acids. The CDR3 region is CASSIIGTKNQPQHF. The CDR3 DNA reads TGTGCCAGTAGTATTATTGGGACAAAAAATCAGCCCCAGCATTTT.

This clone was recorded once. V and J are TRBV5-6 and TRBJ1-4, with D hard to call. This CDR3 has 14 residues. CDR1 SGHDT and CDR2 YYEEEE come from the germline V gene. The ends were cut back, 1 base at V and 6 bases at J, with 10 bases in the middle. Here the CDR3 DNA reads TGTGCCAGCAGCTTGTGGAGGGCGGATGAAAAACTGTTTTTT. It is translated as CASSLWRADEKLFF.

V usage is TRBV10-2 and J usage is TRBJ2-1; 11 bases match TRBD2. V gave up 6 bases and J gave up 4 bases; unmatched junction bases: 5. CDR3 length: 15 residues. Germline V lookup: CDR1 WSHSY, CDR2 SAAADI. The CDR3 DNA is TGCGCCAGCAGCTCTAGCGGGGGGTCATACAATGAGCAGTTCTTC. Translation: CASSSSGGSYNEQFF.

V usage is TRBV2 and J usage is TRBJ1-3; D is perhaps TRBD1 (5 bases). The V end was cut by 4 bases, the J end by 0 bases, with 10 bases between. CDR3 length: 15 residues. Germline V CDR1 and CDR2: SNHLY, FYNNEI. CDR3 sequence: CASSARGSSGNTIYF. The CDR3 region has the DNA TGTGCCAGCAGTGCAAGGGGAAGCTCTGGAAACACCATATATTTT.